Following are 27 T cell receptor beta chains from one sample sequenced in a study of T cells after yellow fever vaccination. MiXCR was run by TCRdb on the 5' RACE reads, yielding one entry per CDR3 protein. The data contain 500,000 to 650,000 distinct CDR3 sequences, about 15% of them singletons. The sample was PBMCs, taken less than 6 days after the first yellow fever vaccination. These receptors were taken from a man between 18 and 29 years old who received the YFV17D yellow fever vaccine.

This clonotype turned up a few times. The genes are TRBV4-2 and TRBJ2-5; 7 nucleotides line up with TRBD1. Germline-derived CDR1 and CDR2 are LGHNA and YNFKEQ. This CDR3 region has 15 residues. The V gene end was trimmed by 4 bases and the J gene end by 6 bases; junction bases not matched to a gene: 11. Written as DNA, the CDR3 is TGTGCCAGCAGCCCGACAGGGAGCAGTAGTCAGACCCAGTACTTC. Residues: CASSPTGSSSQTQYF.

This clonotype was seen repeatedly, ten times or more. The CDR3 DNA sequence: TGTGCCAGCAGTGGGGGGGAGACAGGCCGGACCGGGGAGCTGTTTTTT. This encodes CASSGGETGRTGELFF. The chain employs TRBV27 and TRBJ2-2; D possibly corresponds to TRBD2 (7 bases). The CDR3 sequence is 16 residues long. V was shortened by 5 bases and J by 5 bases, with 18 bases between the two germline ends. Per the germline V gene, CDR1 is MNHEY and CDR2 is SMNVEV (reference sequence).

This clonotype was recorded a few times. The chain recombines TRBV5-1 with TRBJ2-3, with D uncertain. The CDR3 is made up of 14 amino acids. CDR1 is SGHRS and CDR2 is YFSETQ in the germline V gene. The ends were cut back, 7 bases at V and 0 bases at J, with 12 bases in the middle. Here the CDR3 DNA reads TGCGCCAGCCGGATACAAGCTAGCACAGATACGCAGTATTTT. This gives the protein CASRIQASTDTQYF.

This chain uses TRBV4-3 with TRBJ2-7; the D gene is possibly TRBD1 (5 bases). The V gene's germline CDR1 is LGHNA and CDR2 YSLEER. The V and J ends lost 4 bases and 4 bases respectively, with 11 bases between them. This CDR3 contains 13 residues. The CDR3: CASSPGKGYEQYF. In DNA, the CDR3 is TGCGCCAGCAGCCCAGGGAAGGGATACGAGCAGTACTTC.

The sample holds many counts of this clonotype. This chain joins TRBV12-3 or TRBV12-4 and TRBJ2-5, with TRBD2 matching over 10 bases. The CDR3 contains 15 residues. V gave up 5 bases and J gave up 1 base; unmatched junction bases: 4. CDR3 sequence: CASSLSGGTQETQYF. The CDR3 nucleotides read TGTGCCAGCAGTCTTAGCGGGGGGACCCAAGAGACCCAGTACTTC.

The chain employs TRBV27 and TRBJ2-7, with a possible D match to TRBD2 (6 bases). The germline V and J ends were trimmed by 5 bases and 3 bases, with 14 bases remaining between them. This CDR3 is 14 amino acids long. Germline V lookup: CDR1 MNHEY, CDR2 SMNVEV (reference sequence). The CDR3 loop reads CASSPSGRGYEQYV. In nucleotides, the CDR3 is TGTGCCAGCAGTCCATCCGGGCGGGGCTACGAGCAGTACGTC.

The genes are TRBV28 and TRBJ2-5, with TRBD2 matching over 7 bases. Germline loops: CDR1 MDHEN, CDR2 SYDVKM. Trimming at V came to 5 bases and at J to 3 bases, leaving 6 bases not matched to a gene. CDR3 length equals 14 residues. For the CDR3, the DNA is TGTGCCAGCAGTGAGACTAGCCGCGAAGAGACCCAGTACTTC. This encodes CASSETSREETQYF.

This clonotype came up a few times. The chain recombines TRBV11-2 with TRBJ2-3; D gene unclear. This CDR3 spans 13 amino acids. V lost 5 bases and J lost 11, with 17 bases in between. From germline, CDR1 is SGHAT and CDR2 FQNNGV. The CDR3 sequence is CASSPPSRKKQYF. CDR3 DNA: TGTGCCAGCAGCCCACCCTCTAGGAAGAAGCAGTATTTT.

This clonotype was picked up a small number of times. This chain joins TRBV5-1 and TRBJ2-3; 8 bases line up with TRBD1. The CDR3 runs to 16 residues. Germline V CDR1 and CDR2: SGHRS, YFSETQ. Trimming removed 2 bases from V and 1 base from J; junction bases left unmatched: 6. In DNA, the CDR3 is TGCGCCAGCAGCTTACCGACAGGGGTGGGCACAGATACGCAGTATTTT. This sequence encodes CASSLPTGVGTDTQYF.

A note on this clonotype: This may be a read error: a much more frequent sequence differs by one nucleotide. The chain carries TRBV5-6 and TRBJ2-3, with D possibly matching TRBD2 (5 bases). From germline, CDR1 is SGHDT and CDR2 YYEEEE. The CDR3 is made up of 14 amino acids. For the CDR3, the DNA is TGTGCCAGCACCCCGGGGTCTAGCACATATACGCAGTATTTT. Its protein is CASTPGSSTYTQYF.

This clonotype was seen more than once but under ten times. V and J are TRBV20-1 and TRBJ1-1; no definite D call. Trimming pared 5 bases from V and 5 bases from J, leaving 15 bases between. CDR3 length: 13 amino acids. Germline V lookup: CDR1 DFQATT, CDR2 SNEGSKA (reference sequence). The CDR3 here is CSAPRGLGTEAFF. The DNA of the CDR3 is TGCAGTGCTCCTCGGGGTCTCGGGACTGAAGCTTTCTTT.

This clonotype was detected only a few times. The V call is TRBV7-6, the J call TRBJ2-2, with 8 bases identical to TRBD2. Trimming at V came to 5 bases and at J to 5 bases, leaving 7 bases not matched to a gene. The germline V gene has CDR1 SGHVS and CDR2 FNYEAQ. This CDR3 contains 15 residues. CDR3 coding DNA: TGTGCCAGCAGCCCCCTAGCGGGTGCTACCGGGGAGCTGTTTTTT. It yields the protein CASSPLAGATGELFF. The full variable domain, its missing parts supplied by reference TRBV7-6 and TRBJ2-2, is GAGVSQSPRYKVTKRGQDVALRCDPISGHVSLYWYRQALGQGPEFLTYFNYEAQQDKSGLPNDRFSAERPEGSISTLTIQRTEQRDSAMYRCASSPLAGATGELFFGEGSRLTVL.

This clonotype was counted only a few times. This chain links TRBV7-9 with TRBJ2-3, with D perhaps matching TRBD2 (5 bases). Germline V gene sequence: CDR1 SEHNR, CDR2 FQNEAQ (reference sequence). Trimming took off 1 base at V and 5 bases at J, with 13 bases between the two ends. This CDR3 is built from 15 residues. The chain's CDR3 is CASSLGLGGGDTQYF. CDR3 coding DNA: TGTGCCAGCAGCTTAGGGCTAGGAGGTGGAGATACGCAGTATTTT. The full variable domain, its missing parts supplied by reference TRBV7-9 and TRBJ2-3, is DTGVSQNPRHKITKRGQNVTFRCDPISEHNRLYWYRQTLGQGPEFLTYFQNEAQLEKSRLLSDRFSAERPKGSFSTLEIQRTEQGDSAMYLCASSLGLGGGDTQYFGPGTRLTVL.

The chain is built from TRBV24-1 and TRBJ2-3; TRBD2 matches at 12 bases. The germline gives CDR1 KGHDR, CDR2 SFDVKD. CDR3 length: 16 residues. The junction had 7 bases not matched to a gene; V was cut back by 2 bases and J by 8 bases. This chain's CDR3 is CATSDSASGGEITQYF. Here the CDR3 DNA reads TGTGCCACCAGTGATTCGGCTAGCGGGGGGGAGATTACGCAGTATTTT.

This clonotype was seen a few times. The rearrangement links TRBV18 to TRBJ2-3, with a tentative D call TRBD2 (6 bases). Germline loops: CDR1 KGHSH, CDR2 LQKENI. The CDR3 consists of 16 residues. V was shortened by 2 bases and J by 0 bases, with 12 bases between the two germline ends. Here the CDR3 DNA reads TGTGCCAGCTCACCAGGGCGGGGCCGAAGCACAGATACGCAGTATTTT. This gives the protein CASSPGRGRSTDTQYF.

V usage is TRBV12-3 or TRBV12-4 and J usage is TRBJ2-1; D is unresolved. The CDR3 consists of 15 residues. Trimming removed 3 bases from V and 2 bases from J, with 11 bases in between. In DNA form, the CDR3 reads TGTGCCAGCAGTTTCGCGGAAAGCCCCTACAATGAGCAGTTCTTC. Translation: CASSFAESPYNEQFF.

The rearrangement uses TRBV11-2 and TRBJ2-1; a possible D gene is TRBD1 (7 bases). There are 16 residues in the CDR3. The V end was cut by 4 bases, the J end by 7 bases, with 20 bases between. Germline assignment: CDR1 SGHAT and CDR2 FQNNGV. CDR3 nucleotides: TGTGCCAGCAGCTCTTGGGCGACGTCAGGGGGGAATGAGCAGTTCTTC. This sequence encodes CASSSWATSGGNEQFF.

The V gene is TRBV12-3 or TRBV12-4, the J gene TRBJ2-7; D perhaps matches TRBD2 (5 bases). The V and J ends lost 2 bases and 3 bases respectively, with 8 bases between them. The CDR3 spans 13 residues. The CDR3 DNA reads TGTGCCAGCAGTTTATCTAGCAACTACGAGCAGTACGTC. Its translation: CASSLSSNYEQYV.

The CDR3 DNA follows: TGTGCCAGCAGGGCCTATACAGGGGGAAACTCTGAAGCTTTCTTT. Translation gives CASRAYTGGNSEAFF. The chain couples TRBV6-5 to TRBJ1-1; 8 bases align to TRBD1. The CDR3 extends over 15 amino acids. Germline CDR1 MNHEY, CDR2 SVGAGI. J was trimmed by 6 bases and V by 6 bases; bases with no gene match: 12.

This clonotype appeared a few times. V usage is TRBV20-1 and J usage is TRBJ1-1, with D possibly being TRBD1 (6 bases). Per the germline V gene, CDR1 is DFQATT and CDR2 is SNEGSKA (reference sequence). V was pared by 2 bases and J by 1 base, with 8 bases between. This CDR3 has 13 amino acids. The CDR3 protein is CSARRGGNTEAFF. For the CDR3, the DNA is TGCAGTGCTAGAAGAGGGGGGAACACTGAAGCTTTCTTT.

The V call is TRBV7-9, the J call TRBJ1-6, with D perhaps TRBD1 (6 bases). The CDR3 is 14 amino acids. V lost 6 bases and J lost 9, with 15 bases in between. Germline loops: CDR1 SEHNR, CDR2 FQNEAQ (reference sequence). CDR3 region: CASSNRGFGSPLHF. As DNA, the CDR3 is TGTGCCAGCAGTAATAGGGGGTTCGGTTCACCCCTCCACTTT.

The genes are TRBV21-1 and TRBJ1-6; the DNA was not used to check the table's D call, TRBD1. TRBV21-1 is a pseudogene locus. This CDR3 is 16 amino acids long. The DNA of the CDR3 is TGTGCCAGCAGCCCTTCCAAGACAGTCTATAATTCACCCCTCCACTTT. This codes for CASSPSKTVYNSPLHF.

The chain is built from TRBV29-1 and TRBJ1-6; D is ambiguous. CDR1 is SQVTM, CDR2 ANQGSEA, per germline. Trimming left V 8 bases short and J 2 bases short, with 13 bases between. The CDR3 length is 14 residues. CDR3: CSTGRPPYNSPLHF. CDR3 nucleotide sequence: TGCAGCACTGGGCGGCCTCCCTATAATTCACCCCTCCACTTT.

This clonotype was seen a handful of times. The CDR3 sequence: CASSSRGPNTEAFF. The CDR3 nucleotides are TGTGCCAGCAGCTCTAGGGGGCCGAACACTGAAGCTTTCTTT. The V gene is TRBV7-9, the J gene TRBJ1-1, with 7 positions matching TRBD1. CDR1 SEHNR and CDR2 FQNEAQ come from the germline V gene (reference sequence). Trimming took 4 bases from V and 1 from J; bases not matched to a gene: 3. The CDR3 runs 14 residues. Looking up the rest from reference TRBV7-9 and TRBJ1-1 gives the full variable domain: DTGVSQNPRHKITKRGQNVTFRCDPISEHNRLYWYRQTLGQGPEFLTYFQNEAQLEKSRLLSDRFSAERPKGSFSTLEIQRTEQGDSAMYLCASSSRGPNTEAFFGQGTRLTVV.

The gene calls are TRBV9 and TRBJ2-2; D is unclear. The CDR3 is 12 amino acids. Germline lookup yields CDR1 SGDLS and CDR2 YYNGEE. V was shortened by 0 bases and J by 6 bases, with 3 bases between the two germline ends. CDR3: CASSVEAGELFF. In nucleotides, the CDR3 is TGTGCCAGCAGCGTAGAGGCCGGGGAGCTGTTTTTT.

This clonotype was counted ten times or more. The V call is TRBV12-3 or TRBV12-4, the J call TRBJ1-4, with a possible D match to TRBD1 (5 bases). This CDR3 region has 12 residues. V lost 6 bases and J 8 bases, leaving 10 bases between the germline ends. In DNA form, the CDR3 reads TGTGCCAGCAGCCTCCGGGGGGAAAAACTGTTTTTT. Its protein product is CASSLRGEKLFF.

This clonotype was detected only a few times. The rearrangement joins TRBV6-2 or TRBV6-3 to TRBJ2-2; the D is unclear. The CDR3 totals 12 residues. V lost 10 bases and J lost 5, with 11 bases in between. Germline V gene lookup returns CDR1 MNHEY and CDR2 SVGEGT. The CDR3 loop reads CATTSLTGELFF. The CDR3, as DNA: TGTGCCACCACTTCCCTAACCGGGGAGCTGTTTTTT.